This TCR beta chain originates from a study of naive and memory T cell subsets. Both TRBC1 and TRBC2 were covered by a beta constant-region primer of two equimolar oligonucleotides. Ligated cDNA was amplified by four rounds of PCR with nested alpha and beta constant-region primers and SP2. TCRdb analysed the UMI-ligation and nested PCR reads with MiXCR anew, one entry per CDR3 protein. The table shows 99,000 or so distinct CDR3 sequences, with roughly 14% occurring only once. Whole-study results and caveats: Between naive and memory subsets, TCR abundance power law exponents differed. Naive repertoires, especially CD8, held a few larger clonotypes, possibly memory cells re-expressing CD45RA.

CMV status came from CD4+ IFNgamma after overnight CMV lysate stimulation. Four subsets defined by CD45RA and CD27 were sorted after CD3, CD4, CD8 and live/dead staining. The CDR3 is 14 amino acids. Germline CDR1 and CDR2: WSHSY and SAAADI. V lost 2 bases and J 0 bases, leaving 5 bases between the germline ends. This clonotype was observed a few times. Its antigen is undetermined. The receptor was derived from a human donor in good health. The material sequenced was naive CD8+ T cells from blood. The chain joins TRBV10-2 to TRBJ1-3; D not certain. CDR3 in amino acids: CASSEGTSGNTIYF. In DNA, the CDR3 is TGCGCCAGCAGTGAGGGCACCTCTGGAAACACCATATATTTT.